This passage covers 17 T cell receptor beta chains from one sample sequenced in a study of PD-1 blockade in classical Hodgkin lymphoma. Repertoires were generated with immunoSEQ multiplex PCR, while TCRdb's copy carries only in-frame clones and drops some. The sample records about 27,000 clones, over 65% being singletons. Brentuximab vedotin exposure varied, and every patient relapsed after autologous stem cell transplantation. By magnetic negative selection, CD4+ T cells were purified from thawed PBMCs. The source was CD4+ T cells from blood, collected at baseline. These receptor sequences come from a human donor with classical Hodgkin lymphoma.

The chain joins TRBV18 to TRBJ1-6; no definite D call. The CDR3 spans 15 residues. CDR1 is KGHSH and CDR2 is LQKENI in the germline V gene. Trimming took 3 bases from V and 4 from J, leaving 10 bases between them. As DNA, the CDR3 is TGTGCCAGCTCACCGAACGGTTTTTATAATTCACCCCTCCACTTT. Its protein product is CASSPNGFYNSPLHF. Full variable domain (rest looked up from reference TRBV18 and TRBJ1-6): NAGVMQNPRHLVRRRGQEARLRCSPMKGHSHVYWYRQLPEEGLKFMVYLQKENIIDESGMPKERFSAEFPKEGPSILRIQQVVRGDSAAYFCASSPNGFYNSPLHFGNGTRLTVT.

This clone was recorded only once. The chain carries TRBV7-6 and TRBJ1-4, with D possibly matching TRBD1 (5 bases). The CDR3 has 15 amino acids. V lost 4 bases and J 9 bases, leaving 18 bases between the germline ends. Per germline, CDR1 SGHVS and CDR2 FNYEAQ. The CDR3 DNA reads as TGTGCCAGCAGCTCCCTATACGGGACTCATCAAAAACTGTTTTTT. This translates into CASSSLYGTHQKLFF.

The J gene is TRBJ2-5, the V gene TRBV5-1, with a weak D call TRBD1 (6 bases). The CDR3 has 14 amino acids. Trimming took off 0 bases at V and 2 bases at J, with 8 bases between the two ends. Per germline, CDR1 SGHRS and CDR2 YFSETQ. DNA of the CDR3: TGCGCCAGCAGCTTGGTGCAGGGGCAAGAGACCCAGTACTTC. Encoded protein: CASSLVQGQETQYF.

The gene calls are TRBV4-3 and TRBJ1-2, with no clear D. This CDR3 has 14 amino acids. Trimming stripped 4 bases from V and 6 bases from J, with 15 bases between. Germline assignment: CDR1 LGHNA and CDR2 YSLEER. DNA of the CDR3: TGCGCCAGCAGCCTAGCGGACCTTAGGGATGGCTACACCTTC. Amino acids: CASSLADLRDGYTF.

The CDR3 DNA reads TGTGCCTGGAAAGGGTCCAATGAGCAGTTCTTC. Translation: CAWKGSNEQFF. This rearrangement joins TRBV30 to TRBJ2-1; D gene unclear. The V and J ends lost 4 bases and 6 bases respectively, with 7 bases between them. In germline, CDR1 is GTSNPN, CDR2 SVGIG (reference sequence). The CDR3 consists of 11 residues.

This chain links TRBV6-5 with TRBJ1-6; D is ambiguous. Trimming stripped 8 bases from V and 0 bases from J, with 8 bases between. Germline assignment: CDR1 MNHEY and CDR2 SVGAGI. The CDR3 totals 14 residues. CDR3 amino acids: CASQRSSYNSPLHF. In DNA, the CDR3 is TGTGCCAGCCAAAGGAGCTCCTATAATTCACCCCTCCACTTT.

V usage is TRBV4-2 and J usage is TRBJ2-1; TRBD2 agrees at 9 bases. CDR1 and CDR2 from the germline V gene are LGHNA and YNFKEQ. The V gene end was trimmed by 5 bases and the J gene end by 3 bases; junction bases not matched to a gene: 5. The CDR3 is 15 residues long. CDR3 coding DNA: TGTGCCAGCAGCTTGCTAGCGGGGAACTACAATGAGCAGTTCTTC. Translating gives CASSLLAGNYNEQFF.

The V gene is TRBV6-1, the J gene TRBJ2-4; 9 positions agree with TRBD1. The germline CDR1 and CDR2 sequences are MNHNS and SASEGT. The CDR3 consists of 14 residues. Trimming cost V 5 bases and J 4 bases; bases outside gene matches: 3. This chain's CDR3 is CASSWTGDKNIQYF. The CDR3 region has the DNA TGTGCCAGCAGTTGGACAGGGGATAAAAACATTCAGTACTTC.

The V gene is TRBV18, the J gene TRBJ1-2; no clear D. This CDR3 has 15 amino acids. The germline gives CDR1 KGHSH, CDR2 LQKENI. V dropped 5 bases and J dropped 5 bases, with 18 bases sitting between them. In DNA, the CDR3 is TGTGCCAGCTCAGAGGGTGTAGGAGCCCAATATGGCTACACCTTC. It is translated as CASSEGVGAQYGYTF.

The rearrangement links TRBV7-6 to TRBJ2-7; D not resolved. Germline V gives CDR1 SGHVS, CDR2 FNYEAQ. Trimming cost V 1 base and J 3 bases, with 13 bases left between them. The CDR3 runs to 15 residues. This CDR3 reads CASSLVPGQYYEQYF. The CDR3 nucleotides read TGTGCCAGCAGCTTAGTGCCAGGTCAATACTACGAGCAGTACTTC.

The genes are TRBV7-3 and TRBJ2-3; 10 bases are a match to TRBD1. J was trimmed by 3 bases and V by 1 base; bases with no gene match: 7. Germline V gene lookup returns CDR1 SGHTA and CDR2 FQGTGA. This CDR3 contains 17 residues. Here the CDR3 reads CASSLRGQGVWTDTQYF. CDR3 bases: TGTGCCAGCAGCTTAAGAGGACAGGGGGTTTGGACAGATACGCAGTATTTT.

The V gene is TRBV7-2, the J gene TRBJ1-1; D is possibly TRBD1 (5 bases). Germline V gene data show CDR1 as SGHTA and CDR2 as FQGNSA. The CDR3 is made up of 15 amino acids. V was cut by 1 base and J by 2 bases, with 11 bases left in between. The CDR3 region has the DNA TGTGCCAGCAGCTTAGGAGGGGTTGGTAACACTGAAGCTTTCTTT. Its protein is CASSLGGVGNTEAFF.

CDR3 nucleotides: TGTGCCAGTAGTATAGGTGGGGGGCCCAACACCGGGGAGCTGTTTTTT. Its translation: CASSIGGGPNTGELFF. This rearrangement joins TRBV19 to TRBJ2-2; D could derive from TRBD1 or TRBD2 (6 bases each). Germline V CDR1 and CDR2: LNHDA, SQIVND (reference sequence). The CDR3 has 16 amino acids. V lost 1 base, J lost 2 bases, and 11 bases lay in between.

This clone was found a few times. The CDR3 is CASSEEFGELFF. The CDR3 region has the DNA TGTGCCAGCAGTGAAGAATTCGGGGAGCTGTTTTTT. The V and J genes are TRBV2 and TRBJ2-2; D unclear. The V gene's germline CDR1 is SNHLY and CDR2 FYNNEI. There are 12 residues in the CDR3. V lost 1 base, J lost 7 bases, and 4 bases lay in between. The complete variable domain, with remaining parts taken from reference TRBV2 and TRBJ2-2, reads EPEVTQTPSHQVTQMGQEVILRCVPISNHLYFYWYRQILGQKVEFLVSFYNNEISEKSEIFDDQFSVERPDGSNFTLKIRSTKLEDSAMYFCASSEEFGELFFGEGSRLTVL.

The chain combines TRBV7-9 with TRBJ1-2; no definite D call. Trimming cost V 0 bases and J 0 bases, with 5 bases left between them. CDR3 length: 14 residues. Germline CDR1 and CDR2: SEHNR and FQNEAQ (reference sequence). CDR3 bases: TGTGCCAGCAGCTTAGCTGGGGCTAACTATGGCTACACCTTC. Its translation is CASSLAGANYGYTF.

The chain has TRBV19 and TRBJ2-7, with D unclear. Between the trimmed V and J ends, which lost 6 bases and 4 bases, there was a span of 10 bases. This CDR3 is built from 12 residues. Germline V lookup: CDR1 LNHDA, CDR2 SQIVND (reference sequence). The CDR3 reads CASSSPLYEQYF. DNA of the CDR3: TGTGCCAGTAGCAGCCCACTATACGAGCAGTACTTC.

The sample holds a few counts of this clone. CDR3 in amino acids: CASSYVSGGYTF. The DNA for the CDR3 is TGTGCCAGCAGTTACGTCTCAGGAGGCTACACCTTC. The chain employs TRBV6-6 and TRBJ1-2; D is uncertain. The CDR3 consists of 12 residues. Trimming took off 2 bases at V and 8 bases at J, with 9 bases between the two ends. From germline, CDR1 is MNHNY and CDR2 SVGAGI (reference sequence).